This entry is about one TCR beta chain. This clone appeared a few times. The antigen it recognizes is unknown. No qualities accompany the bases; no much larger clone lies one base away. The time point tag for this specimen amounts to: week 47, end of study. Each vaccine dose was 300 ug of a 20-mer mutant IDH1 peptide in Montanide, given subcutaneously with topical imiquimod. Patients received eight vaccinations in weeks 1, 3, 5, 7, 11, 15, 19 and 23, corresponding to visits V03 through V10. Newly diagnosed WHO grade 3 or 4 IDH1-mutant astrocytomas showing loss of nuclear ATRX were present in the donors. The samples were drawn from NOA16, a multicentre, single-arm, open-label phase I trial in Germany that tested a mutant IDH1 peptide vaccine in humans for the first time. Genomic DNA for TCRB sequencing was isolated from EDTA blood with the DNeasy Blood and Tissue Kit. The sample belongs to a study of a mutant IDH1 vaccine in newly diagnosed glioma (dated by TCRdb to about 2021). For the wider study: Vaccination began 4-6 weeks after radiotherapy alone, or alongside temozolomide cycles in the chemotherapy-containing groups. Six visits were used for peripheral blood collection: V03 (baseline), V05, V07, V10, V12 and V13. The roughly 30 treated patients were approximately 62% male and roughly 40% female, with a mean age of about 38 years. Before enrollment, most patients had been given radiochemotherapy with temozolomide as standard therapy, while the rest had received either radiotherapy alone or temozolomide alone. Longitudinal TCRB deep sequencing was done for some 25 treated patients, wherever samples were available for exploratory analyses. Visit V12 was the week-35 safety follow-up and visit V13 was the week-47 end of study. Findings and caveats that apply to the study as a whole: No apparent relationship was observed between pseudoprogression and alterations in the top peripheral T cell clonotypes detected by TCRB sequencing. Availability determined which PBMC samples were chosen for TCRB deep sequencing. Vaccine-induced immune responses across multiple MHC alleles were detected in approximately 93% of patients. The authors noted that analyses of patient blood samples could not be reproduced because of sample limitations.

Libraries were built with the immunoSEQ multiplex PCR assay. The hsTCRB Kit was used according to the manufacturer's protocol to amplify rearranged TCR beta chain sequences. TCRB libraries were sequenced on an Illumina MiSeq. Per the authors' processing: Demultiplexing, trimming and gene mapping were performed with the kit vendor's proprietary platform. Not all clones reach the TCRdb copy of this immuneACCESS table, which keeps in-frame sequences only. Checked studies attribute under half of the gap to unresolved V genes and leave the rest unexplained. From that table come the V and J calls and clone size; the DNA was used to work out D and trimming. This sample holds tens of thousands of clones; more than 75% were observed only once. The top ten clones comprise 4.9% of the sample. CDR1 and CDR2 were assigned from the germline V gene as MNHEY and SVGAGI. There are 13 amino acids in the CDR3, from cysteine to phenylalanine inclusive. Only CDR3 DNA remains: 39 bases, in frame from the first base. Deletion took 7 bases off V and 8 bases off J, with a span of 17 bases between the germline ends.

The sequence came from a woman aged 40 to 50 with glioma. Some clones in this sample may be carry-over from other donors' samples. Sequencing was performed on PBMCs, taken from a glioma patient whose treatment included an IDH1 peptide vaccine. The chain links TRBV6-5 with TRBJ1-2, with the D gene call left open. The CDR3 corresponds to CASKRRWREGYTF. The bases are TGTGCCAGCAAAAGGCGCTGGAGAGAAGGCTACACCTTC.